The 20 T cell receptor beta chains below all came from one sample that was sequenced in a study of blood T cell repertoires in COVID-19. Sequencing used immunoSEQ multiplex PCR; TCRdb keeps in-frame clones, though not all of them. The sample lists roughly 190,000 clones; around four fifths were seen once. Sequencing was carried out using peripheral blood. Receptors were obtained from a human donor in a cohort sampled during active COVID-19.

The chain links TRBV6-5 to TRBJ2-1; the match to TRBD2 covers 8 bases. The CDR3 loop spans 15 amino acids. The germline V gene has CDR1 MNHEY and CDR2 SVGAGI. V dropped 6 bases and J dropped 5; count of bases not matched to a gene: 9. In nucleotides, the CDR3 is TGTGCCAGCAGCAAGAGTACGGGAGGGCACAATGAGCAGTTCTTC. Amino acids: CASSKSTGGHNEQFF.

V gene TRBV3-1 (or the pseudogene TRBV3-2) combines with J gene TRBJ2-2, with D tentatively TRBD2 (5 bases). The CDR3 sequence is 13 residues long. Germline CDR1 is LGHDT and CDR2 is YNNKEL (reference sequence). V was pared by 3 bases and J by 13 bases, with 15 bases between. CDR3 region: CASSQSNSGGLFF. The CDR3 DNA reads TGTGCCAGCAGCCAGTCGAATTCAGGAGGGCTGTTTTTT.

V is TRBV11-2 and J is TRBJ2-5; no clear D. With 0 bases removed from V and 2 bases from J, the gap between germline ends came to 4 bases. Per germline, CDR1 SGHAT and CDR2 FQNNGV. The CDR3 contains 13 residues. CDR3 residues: CASSLERQETQYF. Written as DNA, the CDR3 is TGTGCCAGCAGCTTAGAGAGGCAAGAGACCCAGTACTTC. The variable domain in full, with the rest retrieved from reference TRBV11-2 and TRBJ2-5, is EAGVAQSPRYKIIEKRQSVAFWCNPISGHATLYWYQQILGQGPKLLIQFQNNGVVDDSQLPKDRFSAERLKGVDSTLKIQPAKLEDSAVYLCASSLERQETQYFGPGTRLLVL.

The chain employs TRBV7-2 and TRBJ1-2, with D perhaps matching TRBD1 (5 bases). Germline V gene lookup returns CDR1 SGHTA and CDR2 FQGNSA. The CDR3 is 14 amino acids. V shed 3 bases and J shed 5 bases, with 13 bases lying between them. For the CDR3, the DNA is TGTGCCAGCAGCTTGGGACCTAGCGGTTATGGCTACACCTTC. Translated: CASSLGPSGYGYTF.

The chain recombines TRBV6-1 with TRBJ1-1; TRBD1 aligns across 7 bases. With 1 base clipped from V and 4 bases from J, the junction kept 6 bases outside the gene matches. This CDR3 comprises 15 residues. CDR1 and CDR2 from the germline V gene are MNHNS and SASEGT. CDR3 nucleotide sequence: TGTGCCAGCAGTGAAGGGGGCTGGGACAGCACTGAAGCTTTCTTT. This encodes CASSEGGWDSTEAFF.

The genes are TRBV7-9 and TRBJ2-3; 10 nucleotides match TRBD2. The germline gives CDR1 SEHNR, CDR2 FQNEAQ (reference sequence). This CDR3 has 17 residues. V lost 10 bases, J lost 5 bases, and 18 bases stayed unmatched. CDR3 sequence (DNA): TGTGCCACCTTAGGAGGCGTAGCGGGAGGCGGGGGAGATACGCAGTATTTT. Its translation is CATLGGVAGGGGDTQYF.

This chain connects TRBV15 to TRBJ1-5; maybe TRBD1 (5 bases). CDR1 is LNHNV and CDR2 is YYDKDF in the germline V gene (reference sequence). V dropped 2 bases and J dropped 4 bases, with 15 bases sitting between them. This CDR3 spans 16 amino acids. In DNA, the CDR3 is TGTGCCACCAGCAGAACACGAGATTGGACAAATCAGCCCCAGCATTTT. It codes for CATSRTRDWTNQPQHF.

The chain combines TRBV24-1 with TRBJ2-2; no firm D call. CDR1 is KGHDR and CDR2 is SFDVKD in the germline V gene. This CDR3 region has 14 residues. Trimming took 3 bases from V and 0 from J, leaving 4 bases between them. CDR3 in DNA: TGTGCCACCAGTGATGCGCCGAACACCGGGGAGCTGTTTTTT. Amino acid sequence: CATSDAPNTGELFF.

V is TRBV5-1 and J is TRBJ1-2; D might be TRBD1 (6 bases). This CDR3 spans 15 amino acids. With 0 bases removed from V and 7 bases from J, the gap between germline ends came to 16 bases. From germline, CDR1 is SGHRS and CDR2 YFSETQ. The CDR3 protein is CASSLARQGTRGYTF. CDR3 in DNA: TGCGCCAGCAGCTTGGCCAGGCAGGGGACCCGTGGCTACACCTTC.

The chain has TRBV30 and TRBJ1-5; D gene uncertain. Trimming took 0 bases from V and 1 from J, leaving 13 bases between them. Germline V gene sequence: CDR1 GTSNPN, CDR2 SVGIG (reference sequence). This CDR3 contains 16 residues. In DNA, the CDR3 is TGTGCCTGGAGTGTACCGGGTTCAGACAGCAATCAGCCCCAGCATTTT. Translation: CAWSVPGSDSNQPQHF. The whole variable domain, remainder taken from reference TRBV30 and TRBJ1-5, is SQTIHQWPATLVQPVGSPLSLECTVEGTSNPNLYWYRQAAGRGLQLLFYSVGIGQISSEVPQNLSASRPQDRQFILSSKKLLLSDSGFYLCAWSVPGSDSNQPQHFGDGTRLSIL.

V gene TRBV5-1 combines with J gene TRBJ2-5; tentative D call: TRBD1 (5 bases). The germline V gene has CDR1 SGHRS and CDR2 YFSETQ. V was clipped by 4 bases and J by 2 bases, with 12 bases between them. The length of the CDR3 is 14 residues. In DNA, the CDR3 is TGCGCCAGCAGCCGAACGACAGCACAAGAGACCCAGTACTTC. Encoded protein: CASSRTTAQETQYF.

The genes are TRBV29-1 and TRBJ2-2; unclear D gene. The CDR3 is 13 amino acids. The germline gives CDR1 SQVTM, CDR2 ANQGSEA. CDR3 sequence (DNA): TGCAGTGGCCGAACAGCGAACACCGGGGAGCTGTTTTTT. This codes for CSGRTANTGELFF.

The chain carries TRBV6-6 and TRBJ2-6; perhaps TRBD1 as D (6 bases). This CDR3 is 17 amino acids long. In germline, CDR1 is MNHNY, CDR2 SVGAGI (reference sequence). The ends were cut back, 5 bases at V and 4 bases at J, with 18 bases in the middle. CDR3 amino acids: CASSPRTASAGANVLTF. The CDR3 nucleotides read TGTGCCAGCAGTCCCCGGACAGCGTCCGCGGGGGCCAACGTCCTGACTTTC.

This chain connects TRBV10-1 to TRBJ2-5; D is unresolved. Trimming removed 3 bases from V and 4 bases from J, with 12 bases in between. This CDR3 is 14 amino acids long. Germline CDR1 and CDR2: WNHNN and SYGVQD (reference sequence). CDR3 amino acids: CASSDRIGGETQYF. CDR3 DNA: TGCGCCAGCAGTGACCGAATCGGCGGAGAGACCCAGTACTTC.

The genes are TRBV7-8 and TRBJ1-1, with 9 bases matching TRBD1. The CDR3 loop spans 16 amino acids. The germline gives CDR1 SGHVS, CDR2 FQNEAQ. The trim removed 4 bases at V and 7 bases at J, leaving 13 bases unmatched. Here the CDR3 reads CASSYRQGVMPLEAFF. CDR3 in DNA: TGTGCCAGCAGCTACAGACAGGGGGTTATGCCACTTGAAGCTTTCTTT.

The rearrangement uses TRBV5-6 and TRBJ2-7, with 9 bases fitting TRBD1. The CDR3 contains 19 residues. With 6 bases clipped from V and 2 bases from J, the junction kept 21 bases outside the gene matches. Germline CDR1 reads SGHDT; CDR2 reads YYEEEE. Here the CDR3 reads CASTKKDVGTGWFTYEQYV. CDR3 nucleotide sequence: TGTGCCAGCACCAAAAAGGACGTGGGGACAGGGTGGTTTACCTACGAGCAGTACGTC.

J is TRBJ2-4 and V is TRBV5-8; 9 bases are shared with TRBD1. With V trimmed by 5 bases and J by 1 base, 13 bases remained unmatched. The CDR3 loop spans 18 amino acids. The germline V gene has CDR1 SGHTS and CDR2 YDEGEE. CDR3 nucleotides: TGTGCCAGCAGTTGGGGACAGGGCGGAGGTTCGGCCAAAAACATTCAGTACTTC. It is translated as CASSWGQGGGSAKNIQYF.

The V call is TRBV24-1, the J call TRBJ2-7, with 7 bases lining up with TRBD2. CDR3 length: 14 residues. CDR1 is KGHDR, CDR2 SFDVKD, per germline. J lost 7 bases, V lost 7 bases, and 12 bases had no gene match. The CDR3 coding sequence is TGTGCCACCAGCGACGGCGGGAGTTTTGGGGAGCAGTACTTC. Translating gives CATSDGGSFGEQYF.

The CDR3 bases are TGTGCCAGCAGCCCAACTCCGGGGGGAGGGTCCACAGATACGCAGTATTTT. Translated: CASSPTPGGGSTDTQYF. The gene calls are TRBV13 and TRBJ2-3, with TRBD2 identical over 7 bases. Germline V gene lookup returns CDR1 PRHDT and CDR2 FYEKMQ (reference sequence). V lost 5 bases to trimming and J lost 2 bases; unmatched junction nucleotides: 13. The CDR3 runs 17 residues.

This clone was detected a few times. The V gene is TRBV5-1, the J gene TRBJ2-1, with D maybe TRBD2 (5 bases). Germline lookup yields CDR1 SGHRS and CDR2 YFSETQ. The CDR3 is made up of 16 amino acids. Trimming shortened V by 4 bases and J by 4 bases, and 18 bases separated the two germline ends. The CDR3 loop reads CASSPVAGGGYNEQFF. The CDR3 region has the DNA TGCGCCAGCAGCCCTGTGGCGGGCGGAGGTTACAATGAGCAGTTCTTC.